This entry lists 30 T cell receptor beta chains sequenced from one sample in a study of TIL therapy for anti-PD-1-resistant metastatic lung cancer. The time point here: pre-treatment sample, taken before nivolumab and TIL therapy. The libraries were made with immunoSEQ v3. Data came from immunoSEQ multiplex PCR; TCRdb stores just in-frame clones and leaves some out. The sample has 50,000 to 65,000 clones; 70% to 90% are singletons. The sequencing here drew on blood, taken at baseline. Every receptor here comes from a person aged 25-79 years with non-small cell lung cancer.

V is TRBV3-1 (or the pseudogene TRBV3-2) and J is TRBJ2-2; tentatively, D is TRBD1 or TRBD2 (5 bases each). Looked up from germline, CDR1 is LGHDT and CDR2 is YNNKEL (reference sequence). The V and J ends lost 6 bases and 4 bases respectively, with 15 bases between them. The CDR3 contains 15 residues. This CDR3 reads CASRPGRLVTGELFF. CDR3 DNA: TGTGCCAGCAGACCGGGGCGATTAGTCACCGGGGAGCTGTTTTTT.

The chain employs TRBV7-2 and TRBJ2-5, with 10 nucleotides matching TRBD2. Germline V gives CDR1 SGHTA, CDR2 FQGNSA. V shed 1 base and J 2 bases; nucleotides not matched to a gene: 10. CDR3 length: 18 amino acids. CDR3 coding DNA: TGTGCCAGCAGCTTAGGAGGGCTAGCGGGGGCTGGGCAAGAGACCCAGTACTTC. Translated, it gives CASSLGGLAGAGQETQYF.

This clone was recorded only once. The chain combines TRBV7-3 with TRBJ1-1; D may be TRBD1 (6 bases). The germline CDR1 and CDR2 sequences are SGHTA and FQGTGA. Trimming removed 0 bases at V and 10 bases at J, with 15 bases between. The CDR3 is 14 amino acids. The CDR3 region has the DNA TGTGCCAGCAGCTTAACAGGGGGGCTCCAGGGAGCTTTCTTT. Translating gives CASSLTGGLQGAFF.

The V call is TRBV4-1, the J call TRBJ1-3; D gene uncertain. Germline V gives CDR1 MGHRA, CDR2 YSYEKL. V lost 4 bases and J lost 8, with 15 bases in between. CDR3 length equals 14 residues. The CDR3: CASSRPLNPDTIYF. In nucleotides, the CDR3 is TGCGCCAGCAGCCGGCCTCTAAACCCAGACACCATATATTTT.

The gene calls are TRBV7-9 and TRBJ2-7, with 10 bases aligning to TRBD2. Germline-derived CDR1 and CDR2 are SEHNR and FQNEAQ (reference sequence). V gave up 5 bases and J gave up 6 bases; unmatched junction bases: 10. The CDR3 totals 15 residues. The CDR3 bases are TGTGCCAGCAGCCCAATTCCAAGCGGGGGGGCCGAGCAGTACTTC. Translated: CASSPIPSGGAEQYF.

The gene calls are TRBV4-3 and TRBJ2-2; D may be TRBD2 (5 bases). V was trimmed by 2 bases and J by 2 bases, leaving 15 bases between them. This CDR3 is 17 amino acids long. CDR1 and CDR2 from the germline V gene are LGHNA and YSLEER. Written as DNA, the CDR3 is TGCGCCAGCAGCCAACTCGGGATCTACCTCAACACCGGGGAGCTGTTTTTT. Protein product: CASSQLGIYLNTGELFF.

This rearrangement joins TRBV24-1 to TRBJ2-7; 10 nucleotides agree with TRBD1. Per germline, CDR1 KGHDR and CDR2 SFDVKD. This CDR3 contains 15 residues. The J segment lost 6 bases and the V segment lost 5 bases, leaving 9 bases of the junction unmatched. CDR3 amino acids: CATSVGTGVSSEQYF. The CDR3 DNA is TGTGCCACCAGTGTTGGGACAGGGGTGTCGAGCGAGCAGTACTTC.

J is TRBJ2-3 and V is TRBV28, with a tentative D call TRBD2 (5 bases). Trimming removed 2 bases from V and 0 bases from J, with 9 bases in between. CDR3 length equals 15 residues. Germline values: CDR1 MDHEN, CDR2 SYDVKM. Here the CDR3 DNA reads TGTGCCAGCAGTTTACAAGGACTCAGCACAGATACGCAGTATTTT. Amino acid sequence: CASSLQGLSTDTQYF.

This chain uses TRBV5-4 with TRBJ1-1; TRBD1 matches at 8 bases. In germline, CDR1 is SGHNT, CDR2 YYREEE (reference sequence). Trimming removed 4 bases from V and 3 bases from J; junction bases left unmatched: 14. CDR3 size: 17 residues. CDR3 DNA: TGTGCCAGCAGCGGAGAGGACAGGGCGGGGAGATACACTGAAGCTTTCTTT. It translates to CASSGEDRAGRYTEAFF.

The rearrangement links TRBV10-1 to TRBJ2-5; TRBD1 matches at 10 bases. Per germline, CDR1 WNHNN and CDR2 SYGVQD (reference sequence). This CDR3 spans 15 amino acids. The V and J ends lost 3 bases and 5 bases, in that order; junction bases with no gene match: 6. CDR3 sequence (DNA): TGCGCCAGCAGTGACAGGACAGGGGGGCGGGAGACCCAGTACTTC. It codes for CASSDRTGGRETQYF.

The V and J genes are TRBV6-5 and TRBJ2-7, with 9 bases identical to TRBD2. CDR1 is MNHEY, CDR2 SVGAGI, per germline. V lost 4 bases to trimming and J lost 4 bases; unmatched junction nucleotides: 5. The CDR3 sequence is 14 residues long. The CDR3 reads CASSSIAGVYEQYF. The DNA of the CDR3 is TGTGCCAGCAGTTCGATAGCGGGAGTTTACGAGCAGTACTTC.

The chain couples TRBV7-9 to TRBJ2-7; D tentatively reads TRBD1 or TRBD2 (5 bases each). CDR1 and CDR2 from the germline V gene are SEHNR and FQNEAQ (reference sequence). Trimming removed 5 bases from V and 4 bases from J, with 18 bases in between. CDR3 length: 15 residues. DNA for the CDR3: TGTGCCAGCAGCCCCCCGGGACCCTCCGGGTACGAGCAGTACTTC. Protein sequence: CASSPPGPSGYEQYF.

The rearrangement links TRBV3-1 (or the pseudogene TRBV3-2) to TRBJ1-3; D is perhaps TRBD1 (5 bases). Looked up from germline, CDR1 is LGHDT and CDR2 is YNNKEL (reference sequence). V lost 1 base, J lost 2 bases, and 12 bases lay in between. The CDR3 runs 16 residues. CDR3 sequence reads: CASSQVGGSPGNTIYF. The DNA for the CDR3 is TGTGCCAGCAGCCAAGTCGGGGGTAGCCCTGGAAACACCATATATTTT.

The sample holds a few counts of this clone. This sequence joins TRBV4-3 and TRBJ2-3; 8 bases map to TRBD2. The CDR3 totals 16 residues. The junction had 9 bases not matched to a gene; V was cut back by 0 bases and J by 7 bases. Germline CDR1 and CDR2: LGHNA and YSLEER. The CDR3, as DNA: TGCGCCAGCAGCCAAGAATGGCTAGCGGGCTTAAATACGCAGTATTTT. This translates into CASSQEWLAGLNTQYF.

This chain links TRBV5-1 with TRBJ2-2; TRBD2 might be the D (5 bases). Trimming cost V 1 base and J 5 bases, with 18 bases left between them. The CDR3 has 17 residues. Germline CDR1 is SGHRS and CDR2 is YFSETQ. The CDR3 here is CASSLRVAVGVTGELFF. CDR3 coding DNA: TGCGCCAGCAGCTTGCGGGTCGCGGTCGGGGTTACCGGGGAGCTGTTTTTT.

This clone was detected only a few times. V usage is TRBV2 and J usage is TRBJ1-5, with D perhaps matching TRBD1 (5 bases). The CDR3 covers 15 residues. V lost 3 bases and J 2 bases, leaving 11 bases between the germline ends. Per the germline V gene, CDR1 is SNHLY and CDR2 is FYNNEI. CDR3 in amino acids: CASSDPDTRNQPQHF. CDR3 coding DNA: TGTGCCAGCAGTGACCCGGACACCCGCAATCAGCCCCAGCATTTT.

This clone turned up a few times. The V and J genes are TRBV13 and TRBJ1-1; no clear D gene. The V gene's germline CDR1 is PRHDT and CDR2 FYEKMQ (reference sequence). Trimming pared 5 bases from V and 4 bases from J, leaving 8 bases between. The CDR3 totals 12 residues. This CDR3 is CASSPPGTEAFF. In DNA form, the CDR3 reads TGTGCCAGCAGCCCCCCCGGCACTGAAGCTTTCTTT.

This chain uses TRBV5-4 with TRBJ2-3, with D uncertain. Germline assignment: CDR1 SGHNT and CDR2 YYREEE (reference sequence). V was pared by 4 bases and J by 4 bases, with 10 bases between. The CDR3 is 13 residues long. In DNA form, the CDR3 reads TGTGCCAGCAGCCCTTCTGGGGCAGATACGCAGTATTTT. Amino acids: CASSPSGADTQYF. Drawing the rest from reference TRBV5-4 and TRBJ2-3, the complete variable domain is ETGVTQSPTHLIKTRGQQVTLRCSSQSGHNTVSWYQQALGQGPQFIFQYYREEENGRGNFPPRFSGLQFPNYSSELNVNALELDDSALYLCASSPSGADTQYFGPGTRLTVL.

The CDR3 DNA reads as TGTGCCAGCAGCCAACGGACGGCAAACTATGGCTACACCTTC. It yields the protein CASSQRTANYGYTF. V is TRBV3-1 (or the pseudogene TRBV3-2) and J is TRBJ1-2; D is unresolved. CDR1 is LGHDT, CDR2 YNNKEL, per germline (reference sequence). Trimming removed 2 bases from V and 2 bases from J, with 9 bases in between. CDR3 length: 14 amino acids.

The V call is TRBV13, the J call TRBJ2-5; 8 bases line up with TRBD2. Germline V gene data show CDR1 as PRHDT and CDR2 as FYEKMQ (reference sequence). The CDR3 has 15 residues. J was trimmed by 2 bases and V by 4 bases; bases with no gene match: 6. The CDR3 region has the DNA TGTGCCAGCAGCTCGTCGGGAGGGGTGCAAGAGACCCAGTACTTC. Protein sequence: CASSSSGGVQETQYF.

CDR3: CATSAPGQENQPQHF. As DNA, the CDR3 is TGTGCCACCAGTGCCCCGGGACAGGAAAATCAGCCCCAGCATTTT. The chain uses TRBV24-1 and TRBJ1-5; 8 bases match TRBD1. Germline V gene lookup returns CDR1 KGHDR and CDR2 SFDVKD. Losses at the gene ends were 5 bases for V and 4 bases for J; bases not matched to a gene: 6. The CDR3 spans 15 residues.

CDR3 sequence (DNA): TGTGCCAGCAGGGACTTTCCTAGCACAGATACGCAGTATTTT. Amino acids: CASRDFPSTDTQYF. The rearrangement uses TRBV6-6 and TRBJ2-3, with a possible D match to TRBD2 (5 bases). The CDR3 runs 14 residues. Germline V gives CDR1 MNHNY, CDR2 SVGAGI (reference sequence). Trimming stripped 6 bases from V and 0 bases from J, with 10 bases between.

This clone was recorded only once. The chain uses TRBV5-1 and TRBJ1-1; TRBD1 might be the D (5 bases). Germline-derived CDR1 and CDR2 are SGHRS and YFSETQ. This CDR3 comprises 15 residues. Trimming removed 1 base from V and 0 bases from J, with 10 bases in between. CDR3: CASSLFPGVNTEAFF. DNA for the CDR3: TGCGCCAGCAGCTTGTTCCCGGGGGTGAACACTGAAGCTTTCTTT.

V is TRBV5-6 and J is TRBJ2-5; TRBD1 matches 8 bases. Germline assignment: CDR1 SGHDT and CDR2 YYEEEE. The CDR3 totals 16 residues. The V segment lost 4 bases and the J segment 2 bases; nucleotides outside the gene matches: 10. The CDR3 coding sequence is TGTGCCAGCAGCCGTCCCGGGACAGGTACACAAGAGACCCAGTACTTC. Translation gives CASSRPGTGTQETQYF.

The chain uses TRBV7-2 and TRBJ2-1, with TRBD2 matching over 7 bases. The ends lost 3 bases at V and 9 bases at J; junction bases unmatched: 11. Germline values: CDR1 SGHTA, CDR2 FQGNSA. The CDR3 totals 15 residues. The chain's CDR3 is CASSFDSGGRFEQFF. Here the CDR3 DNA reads TGTGCCAGCAGCTTCGACTCGGGGGGAAGATTTGAGCAGTTCTTC.

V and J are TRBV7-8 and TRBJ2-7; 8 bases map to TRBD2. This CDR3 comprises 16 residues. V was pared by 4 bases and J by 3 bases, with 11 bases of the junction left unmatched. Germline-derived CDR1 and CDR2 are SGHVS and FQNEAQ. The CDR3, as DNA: TGTGCCAGCAGCTCCCTGGGTAGCGGGAAGGGCTACGAGCAGTACTTC. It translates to CASSSLGSGKGYEQYF.

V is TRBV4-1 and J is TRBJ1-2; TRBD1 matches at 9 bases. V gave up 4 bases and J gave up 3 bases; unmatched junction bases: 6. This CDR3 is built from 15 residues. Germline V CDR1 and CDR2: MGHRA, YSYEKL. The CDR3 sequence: CASSPGQGTDYGYTF. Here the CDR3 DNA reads TGCGCCAGCAGCCCCGGACAGGGGACGGACTATGGCTACACCTTC.

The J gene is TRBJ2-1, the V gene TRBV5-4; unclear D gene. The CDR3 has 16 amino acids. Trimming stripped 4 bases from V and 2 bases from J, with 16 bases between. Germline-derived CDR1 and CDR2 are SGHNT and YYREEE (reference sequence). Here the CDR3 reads CASSGPSVGTYNEQFF. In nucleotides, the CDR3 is TGTGCCAGCAGCGGCCCTAGTGTTGGGACCTACAATGAGCAGTTCTTC.

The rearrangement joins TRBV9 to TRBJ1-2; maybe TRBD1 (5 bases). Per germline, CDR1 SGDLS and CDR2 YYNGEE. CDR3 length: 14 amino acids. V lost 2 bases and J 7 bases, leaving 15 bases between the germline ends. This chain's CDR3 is CASSVDLGVAGYTF. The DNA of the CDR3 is TGTGCCAGCAGCGTGGATCTGGGGGTTGCTGGCTACACCTTC.

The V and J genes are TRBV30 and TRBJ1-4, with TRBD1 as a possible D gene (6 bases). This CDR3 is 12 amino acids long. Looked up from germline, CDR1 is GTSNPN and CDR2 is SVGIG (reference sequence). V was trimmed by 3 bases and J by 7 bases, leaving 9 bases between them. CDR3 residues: CAWRRGGEKLFF. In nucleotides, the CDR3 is TGTGCCTGGAGAAGAGGGGGTGAAAAACTGTTTTTT.